The rows below give T cell receptor beta chains drawn from one sample of a study of blood T cell repertoires in COVID-19. TCRdb's copy holds only in-frame clones and misses some; the assay was immunoSEQ multiplex PCR. Among 100,000 to 110,000 clones listed, roughly 87% were seen once. Source material: peripheral blood. These receptor sequences come from a young man in a cohort sampled during active COVID-19. Each CDR3 is given with its conserved first and last residue. A D gene is named only where the DNA matches it firmly. The size of a clone is reported for some rows only, either as once, few or many, or as a class for expanded clones.

13,-,TRBJ1-2,TRBV19,-,TGTGCCAGTAGTATTAGAACAGACTATGGCTACACCTTC,CASSIRTDYGYTF
12,-,TRBJ1-1,TRBV9,-,TGTGCCAGCAGCGGCCAGGGGCGCGAGGCTTTCTTT,CASSGQGREAFF
15,TRBD1,TRBJ1-5,TRBV5-1,-,TGCGCCAGCAGCATAACAGGGGAAAGCAATCAGCCCCAGCATTTT,CASSITGESNQPQHF
18,-,TRBJ1-1,TRBV21-1,-,TGTGCCAGCAACGGGGGACAGGGTTCACCGACAGACTACACTGAAGCTTTCTTT,CASNGGQGSPTDYTEAFF
19,-,TRBJ2-2,TRBV21-1,few,TGTGCCAGCAGCCAAAATGGGCCCAACACAACCCCGAACACCGGGGAGCTGTTTTTT,CASSQNGPNTTPNTGELFF
12,TRBD1,TRBJ1-2,TRBV10-3,-,TGTGCCACTGGGGACAGGGGGTATGGCTACACCTTC,CATGDRGYGYTF
14,TRBD1,TRBJ2-7,TRBV27,-,TGTGCCAGCAGTTGGGGACAGGGTATAGGGGAGCAGTACTTC,CASSWGQGIGEQYF
14,TRBD1,TRBJ1-1,TRBV5-1,once,TGCGCCAGCAGCCAGACAGGGGGAGGCACTGAAGCTTTCTTT,CASSQTGGGTEAFF
15,-,TRBJ2-2,TRBV5-4,once,TGTGCCAGCAGCCCGATGACAGTGAACACCGGGGAGCTGTTTTTT,CASSPMTVNTGELFF
12,-,TRBJ1-5,TRBV7-2,-,TGTGCCAGCAGCTTAGTCGATCAGCCCCAGCATTTT,CASSLVDQPQHF
15,-,TRBJ1-5,TRBV5-1,-,TGCGCCAGCAGCTTGGACGGGAATAGCAATCAGCCCCAGCATTTT,CASSLDGNSNQPQHF
12,TRBD1,TRBJ2-7,TRBV10-3,-,TGTGCCATTACGACAGGGAACAACGAGCAGTACTTC,CAITTGNNEQYF
13,-,TRBJ2-1,TRBV11-2,-,TGTGCCAGCAGCTTTGCGAGGAGCCATGAGCAGTTCTTC,CASSFARSHEQFF
14,TRBD2,TRBJ2-1,TRBV10-2,-,TGCGCCAGCAGTGGGACTAGCGGGGCTCTTAAGCAGTTCTTC,CASSGTSGALKQFF
12,-,TRBJ1-2,TRBV30,few,TGTGCCTGGAGTTCGGGGTACTCTGGCTACACCTTC,CAWSSGYSGYTF
14,-,TRBJ1-2,TRBV7-2,-,TGTGCCAGCAGACTGGACAGCTTGGTAGGTGGCTACACCTTC,CASRLDSLVGGYTF
12,-,TRBJ1-2,TRBV29-1,-,TGCAGCGTTGAAGCGGGGAACGATGGCTACACCTTC,CSVEAGNDGYTF
15,TRBD2,TRBJ2-5,TRBV9,-,TGTGCCAGATTTTCGGGGGGGCCTTACCAAGAGACCCAGTACTTC,CARFSGGPYQETQYF
15,TRBD2,TRBJ2-1,TRBV19,-,TGTGCCAGTAGTATCGGGGGGGCCGCCTACAATGAGCAGTTCTTC,CASSIGGAAYNEQFF
14,TRBD1,TRBJ2-7,TRBV5-8,once,TGTGCCAGCAGCTCGGGCTGGACAGGGGCCGAGCAGTACTTC,CASSSGWTGAEQYF
14,TRBD1,TRBJ1-2,TRBV6-5,once,TGTGCCAGCAGTTATGGGTCGGGACAGGCTCCCGACACCTTC,CASSYGSGQAPDTF
13,-,TRBJ2-7,TRBV11-2,few,TGTGCCAGCAGCCCGAGGAGGGCCAACGAGCAGTACTTC,CASSPRRANEQYF
14,TRBD1,TRBJ2-1,TRBV27,-,TGTGCCAGCAGTTTAAATCGGGACAGGGGAGAGCAGTTCTTC,CASSLNRDRGEQFF
17,TRBD2,TRBJ2-5,TRBV4-2,-,TGTGCCAGCAGCCCGGGACTAGCGGGGGACCACCAAGAGACCCAGTACTTC,CASSPGLAGDHQETQYF
13,-,TRBJ2-5,TRBV4-3,-,TGCGCCAGCAGCGAGCGGGCCCAAGAGACCCAGTACTTC,CASSERAQETQYF
15,-,TRBJ1-4,TRBV28,once,TGTGCCAGCAGTTTTTTCGGGGCAACTAATGAAAAACTGTTTTTT,CASSFFGATNEKLFF
13,TRBD1,TRBJ1-2,TRBV2,-,TGTGCCAGCCATACCGGGACAGGCTATGGCTACACCTTC,CASHTGTGYGYTF
14,TRBD1,TRBJ1-2,TRBV5-6,-,TGTGCCAGCAGCTCTGGACAGGGCTGGTCGGGCTACACCTTC,CASSSGQGWSGYTF
14,TRBD1,TRBJ2-5,TRBV5-8,-,TGTGCCAGCAGCCCCGGGACAGGGATTGAGACCCAGTACTTC,CASSPGTGIETQYF
16,TRBD1,TRBJ1-1,TRBV7-2,once,TGTGCCAGCAGCTTAGCCGGACAGGGGATGAACACTGAAGCTTTCTTT,CASSLAGQGMNTEAFF
17,-,TRBJ2-7,TRBV3-1/TRBV3-2,-,TGTGCCAGCAGCCAAGATGCGGGCGGGGGCAGGTCCTACGAGCAGTACTTC,CASSQDAGGGRSYEQYF
14,TRBD1,TRBJ1-4,TRBV5-1,-,TGCGCCAGCAGCCCGGACAGGGCAAGAGAAAAACTGTTTTTT,CASSPDRAREKLFF
15,-,TRBJ2-7,TRBV5-5,once,TGTGCCAGCAGCATACAAGGCGGTAGCTCCTACGAGCAGTACTTC,CASSIQGGSSYEQYF
15,-,TRBJ1-5,TRBV2,-,TGTGCCAGCACCAAGAGTGGGCTAAGCAATCAGCCCCAGCATTTT,CASTKSGLSNQPQHF
13,-,TRBJ2-5,TRBV2,-,TGTGCCAGCAGTGAGCGGGGCTGGGAGACCCAGTACTTC,CASSERGWETQYF
15,TRBD1,TRBJ1-1,TRBV7-9,-,TGTGCCAGCAGCTACTCCGGGACAGTGAACACTGAAGCTTTCTTT,CASSYSGTVNTEAFF
14,-,TRBJ2-3,TRBV14,-,TGTGCCAGCAGCCAATTAGTTTTCACAGATACGCAGTATTTT,CASSQLVFTDTQYF
17,TRBD1,TRBJ1-1,TRBV18,-,TGTGCCAGCTCGCGGGGGGGACAGGGGACTTTGAACACTGAAGCTTTCTTT,CASSRGGQGTLNTEAFF
15,TRBD1,TRBJ2-7,TRBV4-3,-,TGCGCCAGCAGCCAAGTTAGGACAGGAACATACGAGCAGTACTTC,CASSQVRTGTYEQYF
12,-,TRBJ1-2,TRBV12-3/TRBV12-4,-,TGTGCCAGCAGTCAAACTAACTATGGCTACACCTTC,CASSQTNYGYTF
13,-,TRBJ2-7,TRBV5-1,-,TGCGCCAGCAGCGCGCAGGGGTTTGGCGAGCAGTACTTC,CASSAQGFGEQYF
13,TRBD1,TRBJ1-4,TRBV10-3,-,TGTGCCATCAGCGGACAGGGGAATGAAAAACTGTTTTTT,CAISGQGNEKLFF
14,-,TRBJ2-1,TRBV10-3,-,TGTGCCATCAGTGACGAGGTAACCAGGGATCCTCAGTTCTTC,CAISDEVTRDPQFF
15,TRBD2,TRBJ2-5,TRBV7-9,once,TGTGCCAGCAGCTTTAGCGGGGGGGCCCTCGAGACCCAGTACTTC,CASSFSGGALETQYF